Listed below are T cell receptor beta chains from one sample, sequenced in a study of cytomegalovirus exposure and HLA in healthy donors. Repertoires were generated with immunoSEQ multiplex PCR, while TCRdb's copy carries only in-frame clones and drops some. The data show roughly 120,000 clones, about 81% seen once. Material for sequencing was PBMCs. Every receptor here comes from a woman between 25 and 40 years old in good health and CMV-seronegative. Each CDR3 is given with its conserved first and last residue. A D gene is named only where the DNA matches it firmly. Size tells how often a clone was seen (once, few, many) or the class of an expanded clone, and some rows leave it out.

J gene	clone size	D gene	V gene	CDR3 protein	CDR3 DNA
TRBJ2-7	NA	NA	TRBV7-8	CASSAARRGTYEQYF	TGTGCCAGCAGCGCCGCGCGACGGGGAACCTACGAGCAGTACTTC
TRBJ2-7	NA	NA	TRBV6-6	CASRGHTPPYEQYF	TGTGCCAGCAGAGGACACACTCCCCCCTACGAGCAGTACTTC
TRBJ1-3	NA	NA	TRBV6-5	CASSLTQGRGNTIYF	TGTGCCAGCAGCCTAACACAGGGCCGTGGAAACACCATATATTTT
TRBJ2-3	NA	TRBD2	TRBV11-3	CASSYADASGSTDTQYF	TGTGCCAGCAGCTACGCAGACGCTAGCGGGAGCACAGATACGCAGTATTTT
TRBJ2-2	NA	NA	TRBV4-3	CASSQEGVAGQLSGELFF	TGCGCCAGCAGCCAAGAAGGGGTAGCGGGACAGTTGAGTGGGGAGCTGTTTTTT
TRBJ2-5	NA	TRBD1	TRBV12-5	CASGQGGETQYF	TGTGCTAGCGGACAGGGCGGAGAGACCCAGTACTTC
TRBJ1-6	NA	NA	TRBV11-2	CASSLALGLGGNSPLHF	TGTGCCAGCAGCTTAGCCTTAGGGCTGGGGGGTAATTCACCCCTCCACTTT
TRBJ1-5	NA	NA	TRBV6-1	CASSEMGAAYQPQHF	TGTGCCAGCAGTGAGATGGGGGCAGCATATCAGCCCCAGCATTTT
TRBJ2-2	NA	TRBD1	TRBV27	CASRGTDYTGELFF	TGTGCCAGCAGAGGGACAGACTATACCGGGGAGCTGTTTTTT
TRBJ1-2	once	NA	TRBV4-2	CASSQPGMEGSGYTF	TGTGCCAGCAGCCAACCAGGGATGGAGGGGTCCGGCTACACCTTC
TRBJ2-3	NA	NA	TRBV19	CASSSPTGTDTQYF	TGTGCCAGTAGTTCTCCAACAGGGACAGATACGCAGTATTTT
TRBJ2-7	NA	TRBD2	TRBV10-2	CASSRGLGVEQYF	TGCGCCAGCAGTCGGGGACTAGGAGTCGAGCAGTACTTC
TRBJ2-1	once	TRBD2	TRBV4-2	CASSQDGAGGGVNEQFF	TGTGCCAGCAGCCAAGATGGAGCGGGGGGGGGAGTCAATGAGCAGTTCTTC
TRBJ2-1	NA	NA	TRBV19	CASSIDPGPSGNEQFF	TGTGCCAGTAGTATAGATCCGGGCCCCTCGGGGAATGAGCAGTTCTTC
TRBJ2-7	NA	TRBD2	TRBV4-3	CASSQISGASYEQYF	TGCGCCAGCAGCCAAATTAGCGGGGCCTCCTACGAGCAGTACTTC
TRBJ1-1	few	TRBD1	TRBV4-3	CASSQFQGARFTEAFF	TGCGCCAGCAGCCAATTTCAGGGGGCACGATTCACTGAAGCTTTCTTT